These 2 T cell receptor beta chains were sequenced from one sample in a study of T cell responses to AZD1222 COVID-19 vaccine. The data were produced by immunoSEQ multiplex PCR, yet TCRdb's version contains in-frame clones alone and is incomplete. Of some 150,000 clones listed, 85% to 90% were seen once; the top ten hold about 4.3%. Source: peripheral blood, taken 28 days after the second dose of the MenACWY control vaccine. Receptors originate from an adult who received the MenACWY meningococcal vaccine as a control.

This chain links TRBV29-1 with TRBJ2-5; 13 positions agree with TRBD2. The CDR3 has 16 amino acids. Germline CDR1 SQVTM, CDR2 ANQGSEA. Trimming at V came to 5 bases and at J to 0 bases, leaving 6 bases not matched to a gene. CDR3 DNA sequence: TGCAGCGTTCCAGGACTAGCGGGGGTTTACCAAGAGACCCAGTACTTC. Its protein product is CSVPGLAGVYQETQYF.

This rearrangement joins TRBV19 to TRBJ2-7; the D call may be TRBD1 or TRBD2 (5 bases each). Trimming took 5 bases from V and 4 from J, leaving 15 bases between them. CDR1 and CDR2 (germline): LNHDA, SQIVND (reference sequence). The CDR3 loop spans 14 amino acids. The CDR3 protein is CASSFGRGAYEQYF. The DNA of the CDR3 is TGTGCCAGTAGTTTCGGACGGGGCGCGTACGAGCAGTACTTC. The full variable domain, its missing parts supplied by reference TRBV19 and TRBJ2-7, is DGGITQSPKYLFRKEGQNVTLSCEQNLNHDAMYWYRQDPGQGLRLIYYSQIVNDFQKGDIAEGYSVSREKKESFPLTVTSAQKNPTAFYLCASSFGRGAYEQYFGPGTRLTVT.